This T cell receptor beta chain was identified in a study of blood T cell repertoires in COVID-19. The V segment lost 3 bases and the J segment 5 bases; nucleotides outside the gene matches: 10. Germline values: CDR1 SGHRS, CDR2 YFSETQ. The CDR3 length is 15 residues. The sample holds one count of this clone. In the authors' methods: By means of reference gene primer amplification, nucleated cell counts were estimated. Using immunoSEQ multiplex PCR, the repertoire was profiled, and TCRdb retains in-frame clones only, with some absent. That table gives V, J and clone size, and the DNA gave D and trimming. The sample shows tens of thousands of clones, about 83% of them seen only once.

This rearrangement joins TRBV5-1 to TRBJ2-5; 7 positions match TRBD1. The TCR originated in a human donor in a cohort sampled during active COVID-19. The sample was peripheral blood. CDR3 nucleotide sequence: TGCGCCAGCAGCTCTGGAACAACAGGGGTTGAGACCCAGTACTTC. Translation: CASSSGTTGVETQYF.